This T cell receptor (beta chain) was documented in a study of cytomegalovirus exposure and HLA in healthy donors. Background on the study: Earlier findings included some 100 million unique TCR beta sequences obtained from about 170 million T cells. Study-level findings and limits: Prior analysis indicated that the majority of TCR beta V segments exhibited productivity approximately 90% or approximately 30% of the time.

PCR amplification relied on 60 Vbeta primers (plus 13 Jbeta primers). Data came from immunoSEQ multiplex PCR; TCRdb stores just in-frame clones and leaves some out. The sample has approximately 31,000 clones, approximately 87% seen once. This clone was seen a single time. No antigen is known for it. CDR3 length: 14 amino acids. V shed 4 bases and J 3 bases; nucleotides not matched to a gene: 3. From germline, CDR1 is SNHLY and CDR2 FYNNEI. This receptor was taken from a boy aged 10-17 years in good health and CMV-seronegative. The V call is TRBV2, the J call TRBJ2-3; 8 positions match TRBD1. The sequenced sample was PBMCs. The CDR3: CASSGQGATDTQYF. In nucleotides, the CDR3 is TGTGCCAGCAGTGGCCAGGGGGCTACAGATACGCAGTATTTT.